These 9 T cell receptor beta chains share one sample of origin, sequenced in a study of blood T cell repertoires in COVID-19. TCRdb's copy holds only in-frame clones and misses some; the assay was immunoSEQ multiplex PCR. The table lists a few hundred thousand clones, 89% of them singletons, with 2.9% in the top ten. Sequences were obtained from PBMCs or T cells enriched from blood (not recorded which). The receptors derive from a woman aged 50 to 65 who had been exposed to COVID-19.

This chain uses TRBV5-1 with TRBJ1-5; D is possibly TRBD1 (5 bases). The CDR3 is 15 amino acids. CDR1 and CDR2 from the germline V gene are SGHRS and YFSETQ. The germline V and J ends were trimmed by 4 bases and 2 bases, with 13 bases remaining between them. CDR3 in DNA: TGCGCCAGCAGCCCCGCGGGGGGTGGCAATCAGCCCCAGCATTTT. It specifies CASSPAGGGNQPQHF.

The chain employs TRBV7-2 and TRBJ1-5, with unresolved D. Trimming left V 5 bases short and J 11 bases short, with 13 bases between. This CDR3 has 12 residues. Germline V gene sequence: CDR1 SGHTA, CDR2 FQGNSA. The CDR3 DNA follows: TGTGCCAGCAGCCTCCGGGGTTTTACCCAGCATTTT. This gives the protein CASSLRGFTQHF.

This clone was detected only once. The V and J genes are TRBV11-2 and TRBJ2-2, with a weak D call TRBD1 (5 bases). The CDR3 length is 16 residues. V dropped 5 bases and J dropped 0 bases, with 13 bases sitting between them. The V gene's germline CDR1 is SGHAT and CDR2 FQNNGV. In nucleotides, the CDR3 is TGTGCCAGCAGCCAAGGCAGGGCAGCGAACACCGGGGAGCTGTTTTTT. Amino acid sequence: CASSQGRAANTGELFF.

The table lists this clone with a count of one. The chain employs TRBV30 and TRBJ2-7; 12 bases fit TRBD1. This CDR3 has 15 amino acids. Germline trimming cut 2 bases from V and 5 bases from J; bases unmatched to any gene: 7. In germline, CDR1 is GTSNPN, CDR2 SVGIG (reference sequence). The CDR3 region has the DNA TGTGCCTGGAGTTTAACGGGACAGGGGGCCGACGAGCAGTACTTC. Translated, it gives CAWSLTGQGADEQYF.

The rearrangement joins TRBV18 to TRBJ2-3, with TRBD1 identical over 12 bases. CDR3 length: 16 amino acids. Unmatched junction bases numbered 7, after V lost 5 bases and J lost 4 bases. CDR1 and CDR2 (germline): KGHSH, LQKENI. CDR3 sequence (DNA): TGTGCCAGCTCATCCACCGGGACAGGGGGCCCAGATACGCAGTATTTT. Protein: CASSSTGTGGPDTQYF.

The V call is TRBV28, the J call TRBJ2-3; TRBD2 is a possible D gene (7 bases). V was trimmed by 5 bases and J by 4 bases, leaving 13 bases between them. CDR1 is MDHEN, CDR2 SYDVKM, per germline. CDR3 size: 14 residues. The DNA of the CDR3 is TGTGCCAGCAGTAAGGGGGGGCCCGCAGATACGCAGTATTTT. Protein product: CASSKGGPADTQYF.

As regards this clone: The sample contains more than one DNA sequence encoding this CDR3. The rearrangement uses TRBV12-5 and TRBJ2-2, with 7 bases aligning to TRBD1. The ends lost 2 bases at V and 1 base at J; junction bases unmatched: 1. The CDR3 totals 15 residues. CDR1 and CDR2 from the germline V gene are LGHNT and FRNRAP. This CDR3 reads CASGLRTGNTGELFF. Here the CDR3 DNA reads TGTGCTAGTGGTTTGAGGACAGGGAACACCGGGGAGCTGTTTTTT. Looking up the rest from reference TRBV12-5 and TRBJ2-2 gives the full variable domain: DARVTQTPRHKVTEMGQEVTMRCQPILGHNTVFWYRQTMMQGLELLAYFRNRAPLDDSGMPKDRFSAEMPDATLATLKIQPSEPRDSAVYFCASGLRTGNTGELFFGEGSRLTVL.

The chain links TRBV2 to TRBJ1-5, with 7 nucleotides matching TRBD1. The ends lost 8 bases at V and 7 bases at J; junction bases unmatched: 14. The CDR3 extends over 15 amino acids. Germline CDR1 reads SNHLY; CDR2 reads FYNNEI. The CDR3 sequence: CASGKGQGGRQPQHF. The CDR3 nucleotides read TGTGCCAGCGGAAAAGGGCAGGGGGGCAGGCAGCCCCAGCATTTT.

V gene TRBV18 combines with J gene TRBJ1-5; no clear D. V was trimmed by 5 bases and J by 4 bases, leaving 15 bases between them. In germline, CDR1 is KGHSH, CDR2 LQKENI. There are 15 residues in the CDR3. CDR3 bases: TGTGCCAGCTCAACGGCGGAAGGGAGGAATCAGCCCCAGCATTTT. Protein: CASSTAEGRNQPQHF.